A single sample gave rise to the 23 T cell receptor beta chains below, sequenced in a study of T cell responses to AZD1222 COVID-19 vaccine. Libraries were prepared by immunoSEQ multiplex PCR; TCRdb keeps only in-frame clonotypes and omits some of them. The table shows about 130,000 clones, with approximately 88% occurring only once. Sequences were derived from peripheral blood, sampled on day 0 of AZD1222 vaccination. These receptors all stem from an adult in good health.

This chain links TRBV19 with TRBJ2-2, with a weak D call TRBD1 (5 bases). Per the germline V gene, CDR1 is LNHDA and CDR2 is SQIVND (reference sequence). This CDR3 comprises 14 residues. The V and J ends lost 3 bases and 5 bases respectively, with 10 bases between them. DNA for the CDR3: TGTGCCAGTAGTATTGACCAGGGAACCGGGGAGCTGTTTTTT. Protein: CASSIDQGTGELFF.

This chain links TRBV7-2 with TRBJ1-2; possibly TRBD1 for D (6 bases). Germline V gene sequence: CDR1 SGHTA, CDR2 FQGNSA. This CDR3 comprises 14 residues. Trimming left V 2 bases short and J 7 bases short, with 14 bases between. The DNA for the CDR3 is TGTGCCAGCAGCTTAAGCTGGGGGGCCTCTGGCTACACCTTC. Translated, it gives CASSLSWGASGYTF.

This sequence joins TRBV4-1 and TRBJ1-1; TRBD1 might be the D (5 bases). The V end lost 7 bases, the J end lost 10 bases, and 25 bases lay between the germline ends. The CDR3 has 15 residues. Germline V gene data show CDR1 as MGHRA and CDR2 as YSYEKL. The CDR3 nucleotides read TGCGCCAGCACCTTAACCGGGGGAGGAACCCATCCAGCTTTCTTT. This translates into CASTLTGGGTHPAFF.

The sample holds a few counts of this clone. The junction departs from the called germline gene at one end, perhaps through a read error. CDR3 amino acids: CASSLAGTETQYF. In DNA, the CDR3 is TGTGCCAGCAGCTTAGCGGGGACGGAGACCCAGTACTTC. This chain joins TRBV12-3 or TRBV12-4 and TRBJ2-5; the match to TRBD2 covers 8 bases. The CDR3 extends over 13 amino acids.

The gene calls are TRBV2 and TRBJ1-2, with D perhaps matching TRBD1 (5 bases). The ends were cut back, 8 bases at V and 0 bases at J, with 16 bases in the middle. CDR3 length equals 15 residues. Germline V lookup: CDR1 SNHLY, CDR2 FYNNEI. This CDR3 reads CASGRGAQANYGYTF. The CDR3 DNA reads TGTGCCAGCGGTAGGGGAGCGCAAGCTAACTATGGCTACACCTTC.

The rearrangement joins TRBV6-6 to TRBJ2-1; D may be TRBD1 or TRBD2 (6 bases each). Germline assignment: CDR1 MNHNY and CDR2 SVGAGI (reference sequence). The CDR3 loop spans 15 amino acids. V lost 4 bases and J lost 4, with 14 bases in between. The CDR3 bases are TGTGCCAGCAGTTGGGAGGCGACAGGTTACAATGAGCAGTTCTTC. This gives the protein CASSWEATGYNEQFF.

This chain joins TRBV6-5 and TRBJ1-6; D gene uncertain. The CDR3 spans 13 residues. Trimming stripped 6 bases from V and 15 bases from J, with 18 bases between. The germline gives CDR1 MNHEY, CDR2 SVGAGI. The CDR3 sequence is CASRMRSPPHLHF. The CDR3, as DNA: TGTGCCAGCAGAATGAGGTCTCCGCCCCACCTCCACTTT.

The genes are TRBV20-1 and TRBJ1-2; D unresolved. The V gene's germline CDR1 is DFQATT and CDR2 SNEGSKA (reference sequence). CDR3 size: 10 residues. The CDR3 is CSPGNYGYTF. CDR3 sequence (DNA): TGCAGCCCTGGGAACTATGGCTACACCTTC.

The rearrangement uses TRBV6-2 or TRBV6-3 and TRBJ1-2, with TRBD1 as a possible D gene (6 bases). Trimming took off 3 bases at V and 2 bases at J, with 22 bases between the two ends. Germline assignment: CDR1 MNHEY and CDR2 SVGEGT. The CDR3 has 18 amino acids. The CDR3 spells CASSYLQIRDNQNYGYTF. Here the CDR3 DNA reads TGTGCCAGCAGTTATTTACAAATCCGGGACAATCAAAACTATGGCTACACCTTC.

V is TRBV3-1 (or the pseudogene TRBV3-2) and J is TRBJ1-2; 8 positions match TRBD1. After removal of 4 bases from V and 7 bases from J, the junction contained 11 bases not matched to a gene. Per the germline V gene, CDR1 is LGHDT and CDR2 is YNNKEL (reference sequence). This CDR3 has 15 amino acids. The CDR3 is CASSPSAGGGAGYTF. The CDR3 DNA reads TGTGCCAGCAGCCCTTCCGCAGGGGGCGGAGCTGGCTACACCTTC.

For this clone: This specimen includes other DNA sequences encoding the same CDR3. The chain joins TRBV6-5 to TRBJ1-3; perhaps TRBD1 as D (6 bases). Trimming stripped 2 bases from V and 2 bases from J, with 10 bases between. The germline V gene has CDR1 MNHEY and CDR2 SVGAGI. The CDR3 runs 15 residues. The CDR3 here is CASSYQGQAGNTIYF. Here the CDR3 DNA reads TGTGCCAGCAGTTACCAGGGGCAGGCTGGAAACACCATATATTTT.

The chain's CDR3 is CASIPTDRNTEAFF. DNA for the CDR3: TGTGCCAGCATCCCGACAGACAGGAACACTGAAGCTTTCTTT. The V gene is TRBV6-2 or TRBV6-3, the J gene TRBJ1-1, with D perhaps matching TRBD1 (5 bases). CDR3 length equals 14 residues. V dropped 7 bases and J dropped 1 base, with 13 bases sitting between them. Germline loops: CDR1 MNHEY, CDR2 SVGEGT.

The rearrangement joins TRBV5-1 to TRBJ2-7; a possible D gene is TRBD1 (6 bases). Per the germline V gene, CDR1 is SGHRS and CDR2 is YFSETQ. The CDR3 runs 15 residues. Trimming cost V 0 bases and J 4 bases, with 14 bases left between them. The CDR3 nucleotides read TGCGCCAGCAGCTTGGCCGAACAGGGATTATACGAGCAGTACTTC. This translates into CASSLAEQGLYEQYF.

CDR3 amino acids: CSASSDKSYGYTF. For the CDR3, the DNA is TGCAGTGCTAGTTCAGACAAAAGCTATGGCTACACCTTC. This chain connects TRBV20-1 to TRBJ1-2, with D hard to call. CDR1 DFQATT and CDR2 SNEGSKA come from the germline V gene (reference sequence). The V end was cut by 3 bases, the J end by 4 bases, with 12 bases between. The CDR3 loop spans 13 amino acids.

In DNA, the CDR3 is TGTGCCTGGACCATTCGGACCGGGGGTTCGGGGCTGTTTTTT. This encodes CAWTIRTGGSGLFF. The rearrangement links TRBV30 to TRBJ2-2; D may be TRBD2 (6 bases). Germline V CDR1 and CDR2: GTSNPN, SVGIG (reference sequence). Deletions cut 4 bases from V and 13 bases from J, with 22 bases between. The CDR3 runs 14 residues.

The V call is TRBV5-1, the J call TRBJ2-3; 14 bases map to TRBD2. Germline assignment: CDR1 SGHRS and CDR2 YFSETQ. Losses at the gene ends were 3 bases for V and 2 bases for J; bases not matched to a gene: 2. The CDR3 extends over 16 amino acids. DNA of the CDR3: TGCGCCAGCAGCTGGGGACTAGCGGGGGACACAGATACGCAGTATTTT. This translates into CASSWGLAGDTDTQYF.

This chain joins TRBV5-4 and TRBJ2-4, with D perhaps assigned TRBD1 or TRBD2 (5 bases each). Germline V gene sequence: CDR1 SGHNT, CDR2 YYREEE (reference sequence). The length of the CDR3 is 17 residues. Trimming took 3 bases from V and 0 from J, leaving 16 bases between them. This CDR3 is CASSSIPRGLAKNIQYF. CDR3 bases: TGTGCCAGCAGCTCAATTCCCCGGGGCCTAGCCAAAAACATTCAGTACTTC.

This rearrangement joins TRBV5-1 to TRBJ2-2; 11 bases are shared with TRBD1. Trimming cost V 4 bases and J 7 bases; bases outside gene matches: 3. The V gene's germline CDR1 is SGHRS and CDR2 YFSETQ. The length of the CDR3 is 14 residues. The CDR3 sequence: CASSLGQGVGELFF. The CDR3 bases are TGCGCCAGCAGCCTGGGACAGGGGGTCGGGGAGCTGTTTTTT.

The count of this clone is one. V is TRBV6-1 and J is TRBJ2-7; D ambiguous. Between the trimmed V and J ends, which lost 0 bases and 7 bases, there was a span of 10 bases. Germline-derived CDR1 and CDR2 are MNHNS and SASEGT. The CDR3 spans 13 residues. CDR3 nucleotide sequence: TGTGCCAGCAGTGAAGCGAGAAAGTGGGAGCAGTACTTC. This translates into CASSEARKWEQYF.

The chain is built from TRBV7-2 and TRBJ1-5; perhaps TRBD1 as D (5 bases). The CDR3 runs 13 residues. The germline gives CDR1 SGHTA, CDR2 FQGNSA. With 5 bases removed from V and 5 bases from J, the gap between germline ends came to 10 bases. CDR3 in amino acids: CASSLFRDQPQHF. CDR3 DNA: TGTGCCAGCAGCCTTTTCAGGGATCAGCCCCAGCATTTT. Full variable domain (remainder filled in from reference TRBV7-2 and TRBJ1-5): GAGVSQSPSNKVTEKGKDVELRCDPISGHTALYWYRQSLGQGLEFLIYFQGNSAPDKSGLPSDRFSAERTGGSVSTLTIQRTQQEDSAVYLCASSLFRDQPQHFGDGTRLSIL.

V usage is TRBV6-4 and J usage is TRBJ1-1, with 8 bases aligning to TRBD1. The CDR3 has 15 amino acids. V lost 6 bases to trimming and J lost 2 bases; unmatched junction nucleotides: 8. Germline CDR1 MRHNA, CDR2 SNTAGT. CDR3 in amino acids: CASRAQTGANTEAFF. DNA for the CDR3: TGTGCCAGCAGGGCCCAGACAGGGGCCAACACTGAAGCTTTCTTT.

The V gene is TRBV27, the J gene TRBJ2-7, with D unclear. The CDR3 loop spans 14 amino acids. V lost 5 bases, J lost 6 bases, and 17 bases lay in between. The germline gives CDR1 MNHEY, CDR2 SMNVEV (reference sequence). CDR3 sequence reads: CASSLQSGRREQYF. DNA for the CDR3: TGTGCCAGCAGTCTACAGTCGGGCCGGCGCGAGCAGTACTTC.

In this sample, this clone turned up once. V usage is TRBV6-5 and J usage is TRBJ1-4; 10 nucleotides agree with TRBD1. After removal of 10 bases from V and 8 bases from J, the junction contained 7 bases not matched to a gene. The CDR3 consists of 13 residues. Germline CDR1 MNHEY, CDR2 SVGAGI. This chain's CDR3 is CATRTGGNEKLFF. CDR3 DNA sequence: TGTGCCACAAGGACAGGGGGTAACGAAAAACTGTTTTTT.